Shown below are 18 T cell receptor beta chains from a single sample sequenced in a study of T cell responses to AZD1222 COVID-19 vaccine. Assay: immunoSEQ multiplex PCR; the TCRdb copy retains only in-frame clones and omits some. The sample has some 120,000 clones; roughly nine tenths are singletons. Sample: peripheral blood, taken on day 0 of AZD1222 vaccination. Receptor source: an adult in good health.

This chain connects TRBV27 to TRBJ1-4; D not resolved. V lost 5 bases to trimming and J lost 3 bases, with 10 bases between them. Germline V gene data show CDR1 as MNHEY and CDR2 as SMNVEV (reference sequence). This CDR3 is built from 14 residues. The CDR3: CASSRQRSNEKLFF. The CDR3 DNA sequence: TGTGCCAGCAGTAGGCAGCGCTCTAATGAAAAACTGTTTTTT.

The chain uses TRBV28 and TRBJ1-1, with D possibly matching TRBD1 (6 bases). The CDR3 extends over 14 amino acids. The V gene lost 2 bases and the J gene lost 0 bases, with 7 bases spanning the gap. Per the germline V gene, CDR1 is MDHEN and CDR2 is SYDVKM. CDR3 region: CASSLRGLNTEAFF. CDR3 in DNA: TGTGCCAGCAGTTTACGGGGGCTGAACACTGAAGCTTTCTTT.

This clone was observed a few times. The chain employs TRBV9 and TRBJ2-7; TRBD2 might be the D (6 bases). The V end was cut by 2 bases, the J end by 10 bases, with 19 bases between. Germline V gene sequence: CDR1 SGDLS, CDR2 YYNGEE. The CDR3 runs to 14 residues. The CDR3 coding sequence is TGTGCCAGCAGCGTTAAGACCGGGACCGGGAGACAGTACTTC. Translation: CASSVKTGTGRQYF.

The sample holds a few counts of this clone. This sequence joins TRBV18 and TRBJ2-2; 8 bases agree with TRBD1. CDR1 and CDR2 (germline): KGHSH, LQKENI. The CDR3 is 17 residues long. The ends lost 2 bases at V and 7 bases at J; junction bases unmatched: 12. The CDR3 DNA sequence: TGTGCCAGCTCACCATCCTTTTCAGGGGGCGCGAACGGGGAGCTGTTTTTT. It is translated as CASSPSFSGGANGELFF.

V and J are TRBV15 and TRBJ2-5; the D gene is possibly TRBD1 (5 bases). Looked up from germline, CDR1 is LNHNV and CDR2 is YYDKDF (reference sequence). The CDR3 covers 14 residues. V lost 3 bases to trimming and J lost 9 bases, with 17 bases between them. This chain's CDR3 is CATSSLPHRLAQYF. As DNA, the CDR3 is TGTGCCACCAGCAGTCTCCCCCACAGGTTGGCCCAGTACTTC.

V and J are TRBV5-1 and TRBJ2-2; TRBD2 is a possible D gene (6 bases). The V end was cut by 4 bases, the J end by 4 bases, with 17 bases between. The V gene's germline CDR1 is SGHRS and CDR2 YFSETQ. The CDR3 length is 16 residues. CDR3 protein: CASSASTGVFTGELFF. The CDR3 DNA sequence: TGCGCCAGCAGCGCCTCGACGGGGGTATTCACCGGGGAGCTGTTTTTT.

This rearrangement joins TRBV5-1 to TRBJ2-5, with TRBD1 as a possible D gene (6 bases). The CDR3 is made up of 16 amino acids. V dropped 4 bases and J dropped 3 bases, with 19 bases sitting between them. Germline assignment: CDR1 SGHRS and CDR2 YFSETQ. This chain's CDR3 is CASSGLGQGKEETQYF. CDR3 sequence (DNA): TGCGCCAGCAGCGGATTAGGTCAGGGGAAAGAAGAGACCCAGTACTTC.

The genes are TRBV7-8 and TRBJ2-2; perhaps TRBD2 as D (6 bases). The germline V and J ends were trimmed by 4 bases and 8 bases, with 17 bases remaining between them. Germline V gene data show CDR1 as SGHVS and CDR2 as FQNEAQ. The length of the CDR3 is 15 residues. For the CDR3, the DNA is TGTGCCAGCAGCTCAGGGACTTCGGGTATTGGGGAGCTGTTTTTT. It is translated as CASSSGTSGIGELFF. Using reference TRBV7-8 and TRBJ2-2 for the parts outside the CDR3, the full variable domain is GAGVSQSPRYKVAKRGQDVALRCDPISGHVSLFWYQQALGQGPEFLTYFQNEAQLDKSGLPSDRFFAERPEGSVSTLKIQRTQQEDSAVYLCASSSGTSGIGELFFGEGSRLTVL.

The chain joins TRBV5-8 to TRBJ2-2; possibly TRBD1 for D (7 bases). Germline assignment: CDR1 SGHTS and CDR2 YDEGEE. This CDR3 region has 15 residues. Between the trimmed V and J ends, which lost 1 base and 4 bases, there was a span of 11 bases. CDR3 sequence reads: CASSLYQGGTGELFF. The DNA of the CDR3 is TGTGCCAGCAGCTTGTATCAGGGGGGCACCGGGGAGCTGTTTTTT. Supplemented by reference TRBV5-8 and TRBJ2-2, the full variable domain reads EAGVTQSPTHLIKTRGQQATLRCSPISGHTSVYWYQQALGLGLQFLLWYDEGEERNRGNFPPRFSGRQFPNYSSELNVNALELEDSALYLCASSLYQGGTGELFFGEGSRLTVL.

V gene TRBV7-2 combines with J gene TRBJ1-2, with D possibly TRBD1 on 6 matching bases. V shed 5 bases and J shed 2 bases, with 9 bases lying between them. CDR1 is SGHTA and CDR2 is FQGNSA in the germline V gene. The CDR3 has 13 amino acids. The chain's CDR3 is CASSRDTNYGYTF. DNA of the CDR3: TGTGCCAGCAGCCGGGACACCAACTATGGCTACACCTTC. Filled out from reference TRBV7-2 and TRBJ1-2, the complete variable domain reads GAGVSQSPSNKVTEKGKDVELRCDPISGHTALYWYRQSLGQGLEFLIYFQGNSAPDKSGLPSDRFSAERTGGSVSTLTIQRTQQEDSAVYLCASSRDTNYGYTFGSGTRLTVV.

V gene TRBV28 combines with J gene TRBJ1-2; D is ambiguous. The CDR3 is 17 residues long. Trimming pared 8 bases from V and 1 base from J, leaving 23 bases between. The V gene's germline CDR1 is MDHEN and CDR2 SYDVKM. CDR3 residues: CASRRGGAASDNYGYTF. The CDR3 nucleotides read TGTGCCAGCCGTCGGGGAGGAGCAGCTTCCGATAACTATGGCTACACCTTC.

This clone was detected once. The V call is TRBV5-4, the J call TRBJ2-7; 7 positions agree with TRBD1. The length of the CDR3 is 12 residues. J lost 4 bases, V lost 4 bases, and 2 bases had no gene match. From germline, CDR1 is SGHNT and CDR2 YYREEE (reference sequence). The CDR3 coding sequence is TGTGCCAGCAGCCGGGACAGTTACGAGCAGTACTTC. Its translation: CASSRDSYEQYF. The whole variable domain, remainder taken from reference TRBV5-4 and TRBJ2-7, is ETGVTQSPTHLIKTRGQQVTLRCSSQSGHNTVSWYQQALGQGPQFIFQYYREEENGRGNFPPRFSGLQFPNYSSELNVNALELDDSALYLCASSRDSYEQYFGPGTRLTVT.

This chain joins TRBV5-5 and TRBJ1-6; D gene unclear. The V gene's germline CDR1 is SGHKS and CDR2 YYEKEE (reference sequence). Trimming left V 0 bases short and J 2 bases short, with 9 bases between. There are 16 residues in the CDR3. The CDR3 DNA sequence: TGTGCCAGCAGCTTGGCTGGAGGCGCCTATAATTCACCCCTCCACTTT. Its translation: CASSLAGGAYNSPLHF.

The rearrangement uses TRBV5-1 and TRBJ2-1; 9 bases fit TRBD2. This CDR3 spans 15 amino acids. V was clipped by 2 bases and J by 6 bases; unmatched bases: 6. From germline, CDR1 is SGHRS and CDR2 YFSETQ. The DNA of the CDR3 is TGCGCCAGCAGCTTTTCACTAGCGGGTGCCAATGAGCAGTTCTTC. Amino acids: CASSFSLAGANEQFF.

The V gene is TRBV6-1, the J gene TRBJ2-1; maybe TRBD1 (5 bases). This CDR3 has 16 residues. Trimming cost V 1 base and J 7 bases, with 17 bases left between them. Germline assignment: CDR1 MNHNS and CDR2 SASEGT. CDR3 amino acids: CASSEVGANPRNEQFF. The CDR3 nucleotides read TGTGCCAGCAGTGAAGTAGGGGCCAACCCGAGGAATGAGCAGTTCTTC.

Only one count was recorded for this clone. The CDR3 here is CAISGRQSSYEQYF. CDR3 nucleotide sequence: TGTGCCATCAGTGGAAGACAGAGCTCCTACGAGCAGTACTTC. The chain has TRBV10-3 and TRBJ2-7; TRBD1 might be the D (5 bases). Germline CDR1 ENHRY, CDR2 SYGVKD. The CDR3 loop spans 14 amino acids. V gave up 4 bases and J gave up 0 bases, with 10 bases separating them.

The rearrangement joins TRBV9 to TRBJ2-2; the match to TRBD1 covers 9 bases. The germline V gene has CDR1 SGDLS and CDR2 YYNGEE. Trimming at V came to 3 bases and at J to 5 bases, leaving 11 bases not matched to a gene. The CDR3 sequence is 17 residues long. The CDR3 loop is CASSGRERDRATGELFF. CDR3 bases: TGTGCCAGCAGCGGCCGAGAACGGGACAGGGCAACCGGGGAGCTGTTTTTT.

The chain employs TRBV7-2 and TRBJ1-5; D not certain. Germline V gene lookup returns CDR1 SGHTA and CDR2 FQGNSA. There are 18 residues in the CDR3. V was cut by 2 bases and J by 0 bases, with 17 bases left in between. In DNA form, the CDR3 reads TGTGCCAGCAGCTTACCGACAAGCACGTCATATAGCAATCAGCCCCAGCATTTT. It is translated as CASSLPTSTSYSNQPQHF.